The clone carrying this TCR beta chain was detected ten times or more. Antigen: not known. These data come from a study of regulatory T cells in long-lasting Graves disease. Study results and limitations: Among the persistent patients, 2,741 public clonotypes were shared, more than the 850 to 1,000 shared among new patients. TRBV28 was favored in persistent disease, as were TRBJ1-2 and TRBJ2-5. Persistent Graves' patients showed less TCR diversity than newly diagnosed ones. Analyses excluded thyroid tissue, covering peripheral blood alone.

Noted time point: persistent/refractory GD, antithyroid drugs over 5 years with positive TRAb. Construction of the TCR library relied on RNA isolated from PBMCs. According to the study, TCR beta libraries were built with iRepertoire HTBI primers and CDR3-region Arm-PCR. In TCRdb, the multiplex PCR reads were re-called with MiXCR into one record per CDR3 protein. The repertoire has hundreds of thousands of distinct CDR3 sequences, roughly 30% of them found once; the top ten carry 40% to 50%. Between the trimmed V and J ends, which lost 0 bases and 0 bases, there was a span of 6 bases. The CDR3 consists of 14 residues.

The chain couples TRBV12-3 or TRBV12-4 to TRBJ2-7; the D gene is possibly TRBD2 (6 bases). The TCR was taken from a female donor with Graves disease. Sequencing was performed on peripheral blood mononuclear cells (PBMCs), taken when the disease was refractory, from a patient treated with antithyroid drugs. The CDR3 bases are TGTGCCAGCAGTTTAGCTAGCGGCTCCTACGAGCAGTACTTC. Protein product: CASSLASGSYEQYF.